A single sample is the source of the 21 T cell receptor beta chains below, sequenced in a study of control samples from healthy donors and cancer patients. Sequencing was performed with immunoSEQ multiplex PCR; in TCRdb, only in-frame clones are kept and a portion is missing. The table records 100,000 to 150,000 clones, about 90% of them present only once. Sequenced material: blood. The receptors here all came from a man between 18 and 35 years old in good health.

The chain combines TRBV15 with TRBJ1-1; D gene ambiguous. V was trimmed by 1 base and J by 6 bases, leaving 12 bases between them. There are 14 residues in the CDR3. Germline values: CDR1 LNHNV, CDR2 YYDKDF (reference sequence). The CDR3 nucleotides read TGTGCCACCAGCAGAGCTATTCCAAGGGCTGAAGCTTTCTTT. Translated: CATSRAIPRAEAFF.

CDR3 protein: CASSTGQKDTQYF. The CDR3 DNA reads as TGTGCCAGCTCAACCGGACAGAAAGATACGCAGTATTTT. This rearrangement joins TRBV18 to TRBJ2-3; D is perhaps TRBD1 (6 bases). This CDR3 contains 13 residues. The germline V gene has CDR1 KGHSH and CDR2 LQKENI. V was trimmed by 5 bases and J by 5 bases, leaving 11 bases between them.

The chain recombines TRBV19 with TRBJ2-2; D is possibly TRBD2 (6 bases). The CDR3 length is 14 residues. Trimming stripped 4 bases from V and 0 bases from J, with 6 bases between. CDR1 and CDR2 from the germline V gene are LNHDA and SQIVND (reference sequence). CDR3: CASSKRANTGELFF. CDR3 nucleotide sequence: TGTGCCAGTAGTAAGCGGGCGAACACCGGGGAGCTGTTTTTT.

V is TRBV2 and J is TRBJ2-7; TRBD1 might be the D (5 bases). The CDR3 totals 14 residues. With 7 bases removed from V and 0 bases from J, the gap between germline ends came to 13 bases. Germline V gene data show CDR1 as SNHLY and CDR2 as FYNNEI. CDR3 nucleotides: TGTGCCAGCATAGGGCAGGGCATCTCCTACGAGCAGTACTTC. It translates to CASIGQGISYEQYF.

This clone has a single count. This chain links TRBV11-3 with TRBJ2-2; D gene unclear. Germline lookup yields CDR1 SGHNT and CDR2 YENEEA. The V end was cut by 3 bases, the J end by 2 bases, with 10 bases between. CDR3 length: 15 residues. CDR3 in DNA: TGTGCCAGCAGCTTTAACCACTTAAACACCGGGGAGCTGTTTTTT. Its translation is CASSFNHLNTGELFF.

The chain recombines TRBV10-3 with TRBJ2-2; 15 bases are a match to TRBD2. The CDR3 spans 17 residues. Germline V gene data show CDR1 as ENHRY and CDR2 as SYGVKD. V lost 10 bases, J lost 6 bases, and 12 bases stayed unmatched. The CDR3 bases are TGTGCCACAGGGCTTCCGGGACTAGCGGGAGGTGCCGGGGAGCTGTTTTTT. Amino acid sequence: CATGLPGLAGGAGELFF.

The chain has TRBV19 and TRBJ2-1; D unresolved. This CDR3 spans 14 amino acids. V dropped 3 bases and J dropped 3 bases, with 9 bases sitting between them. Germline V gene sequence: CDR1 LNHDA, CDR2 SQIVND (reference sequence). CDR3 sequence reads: CASSMGGIYNEQFF. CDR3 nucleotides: TGTGCCAGTAGTATGGGCGGAATCTACAATGAGCAGTTCTTC.

The CDR3 sequence is CASSLNARGSGYGYTF. The CDR3 DNA sequence: TGTGCCAGCAGCTTAAATGCCAGGGGCTCGGGCTATGGCTACACCTTC. The V call is TRBV7-3, the J call TRBJ1-2, with D perhaps matching TRBD1 (6 bases). The CDR3 covers 16 residues. Germline assignment: CDR1 SGHTA and CDR2 FQGTGA. V dropped 1 base and J dropped 4 bases, with 16 bases sitting between them.

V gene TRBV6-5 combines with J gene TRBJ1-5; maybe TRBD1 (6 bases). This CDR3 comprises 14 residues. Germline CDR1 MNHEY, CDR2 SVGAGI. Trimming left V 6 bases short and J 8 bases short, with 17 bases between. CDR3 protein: CASRPGTLGEPQHF. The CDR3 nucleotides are TGTGCCAGCAGGCCCGGGACACTTGGGGAGCCCCAGCATTTT.

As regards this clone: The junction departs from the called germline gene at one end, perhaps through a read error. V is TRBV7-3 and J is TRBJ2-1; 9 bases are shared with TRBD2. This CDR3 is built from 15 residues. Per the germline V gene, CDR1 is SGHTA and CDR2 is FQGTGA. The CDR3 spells CASSLRLAAYNGQFF. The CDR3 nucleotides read TGTGCCAGCAGCTTAAGACTAGCGGCCTACAATGGGCAGTTCTTC.

CDR3 region: CASSLEYRGGRGLTDTQYF. The CDR3 bases are TGTGCCAGCAGTTTAGAATACAGGGGCGGACGTGGCCTCACAGATACGCAGTATTTT. The V gene is TRBV27, the J gene TRBJ2-3; TRBD1 agrees at 7 bases. Germline lookup yields CDR1 MNHEY and CDR2 SMNVEV (reference sequence). The CDR3 has 19 residues. Germline trimming cut 2 bases from V and 2 bases from J; bases unmatched to any gene: 16.

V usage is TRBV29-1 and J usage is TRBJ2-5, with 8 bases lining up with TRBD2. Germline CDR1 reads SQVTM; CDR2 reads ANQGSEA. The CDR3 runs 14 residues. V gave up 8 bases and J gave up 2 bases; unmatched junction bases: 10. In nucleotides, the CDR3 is TGCAGCCTGAGCGGGGGAATATCACAAGAGACCCAGTACTTC. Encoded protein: CSLSGGISQETQYF.

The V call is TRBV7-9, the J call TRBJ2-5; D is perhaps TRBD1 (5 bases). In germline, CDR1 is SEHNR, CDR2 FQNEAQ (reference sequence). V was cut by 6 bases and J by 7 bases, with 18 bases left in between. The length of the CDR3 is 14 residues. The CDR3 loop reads CASRLKGPLGTQYF. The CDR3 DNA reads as TGTGCCAGCAGACTAAAGGGGCCCCTTGGGACCCAGTACTTC. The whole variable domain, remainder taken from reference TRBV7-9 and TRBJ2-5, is DTGVSQNPRHKITKRGQNVTFRCDPISEHNRLYWYRQTLGQGPEFLTYFQNEAQLEKSRLLSDRFSAERPKGSFSTLEIQRTEQGDSAMYLCASRLKGPLGTQYFGPGTRLLVL.

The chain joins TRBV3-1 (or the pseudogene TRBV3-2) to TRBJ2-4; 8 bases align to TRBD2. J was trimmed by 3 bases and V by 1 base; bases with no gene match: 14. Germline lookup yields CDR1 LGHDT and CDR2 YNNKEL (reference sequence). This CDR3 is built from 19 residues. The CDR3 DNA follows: TGTGCCAGCAGCCAAGTAGAAGGTAGCGGGATGTGGGACAAAAACATTCAGTACTTC. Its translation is CASSQVEGSGMWDKNIQYF.

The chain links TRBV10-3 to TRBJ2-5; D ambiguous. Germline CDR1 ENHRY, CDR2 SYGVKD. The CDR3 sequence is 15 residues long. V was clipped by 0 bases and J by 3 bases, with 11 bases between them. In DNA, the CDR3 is TGTGCCATCAGTGAGTCCCCGTCTCCAAAAGAGACCCAGTACTTC. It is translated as CAISESPSPKETQYF.

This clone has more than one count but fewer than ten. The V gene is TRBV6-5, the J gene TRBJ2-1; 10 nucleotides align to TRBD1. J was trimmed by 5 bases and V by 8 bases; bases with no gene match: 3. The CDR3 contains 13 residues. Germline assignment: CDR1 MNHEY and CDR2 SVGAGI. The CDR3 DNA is TGTGCCAGCGGGACAGGGGATAACAATGAGCAGTTCTTC. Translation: CASGTGDNNEQFF.

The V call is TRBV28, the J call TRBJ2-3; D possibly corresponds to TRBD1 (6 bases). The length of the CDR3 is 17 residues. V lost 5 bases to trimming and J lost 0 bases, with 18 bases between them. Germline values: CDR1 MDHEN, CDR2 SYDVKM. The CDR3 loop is CASSPPGAQLSTDTQYF. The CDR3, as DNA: TGTGCCAGCAGTCCTCCAGGGGCGCAGCTTAGCACAGATACGCAGTATTTT.

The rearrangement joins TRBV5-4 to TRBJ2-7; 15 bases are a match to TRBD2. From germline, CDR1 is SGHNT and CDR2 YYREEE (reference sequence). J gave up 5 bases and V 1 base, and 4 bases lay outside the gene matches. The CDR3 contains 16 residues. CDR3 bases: TGTGCCAGCAGCTTGCCGGGACTAGCGGGAGGAAACGAGCAGTACTTC. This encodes CASSLPGLAGGNEQYF.

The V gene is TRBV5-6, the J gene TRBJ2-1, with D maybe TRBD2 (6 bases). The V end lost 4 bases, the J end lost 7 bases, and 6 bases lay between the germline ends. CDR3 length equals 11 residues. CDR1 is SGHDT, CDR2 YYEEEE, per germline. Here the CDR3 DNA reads TGTGCCAGCAGCGGGGGGAATGAGCAGTTCTTC. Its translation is CASSGGNEQFF.

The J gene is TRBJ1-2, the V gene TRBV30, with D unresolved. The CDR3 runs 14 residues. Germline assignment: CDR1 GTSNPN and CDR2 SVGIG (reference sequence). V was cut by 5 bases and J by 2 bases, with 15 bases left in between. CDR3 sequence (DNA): TGTGCCTGGCTAGGGTTTCGTCGGAACTATGGCTACACCTTC. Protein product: CAWLGFRRNYGYTF.

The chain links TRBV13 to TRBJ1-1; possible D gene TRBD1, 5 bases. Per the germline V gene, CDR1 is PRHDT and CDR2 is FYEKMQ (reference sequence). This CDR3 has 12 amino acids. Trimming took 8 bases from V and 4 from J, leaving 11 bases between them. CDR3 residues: CASYGGSTEAFF. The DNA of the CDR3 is TGTGCCAGCTATGGGGGATCCACTGAAGCTTTCTTT.